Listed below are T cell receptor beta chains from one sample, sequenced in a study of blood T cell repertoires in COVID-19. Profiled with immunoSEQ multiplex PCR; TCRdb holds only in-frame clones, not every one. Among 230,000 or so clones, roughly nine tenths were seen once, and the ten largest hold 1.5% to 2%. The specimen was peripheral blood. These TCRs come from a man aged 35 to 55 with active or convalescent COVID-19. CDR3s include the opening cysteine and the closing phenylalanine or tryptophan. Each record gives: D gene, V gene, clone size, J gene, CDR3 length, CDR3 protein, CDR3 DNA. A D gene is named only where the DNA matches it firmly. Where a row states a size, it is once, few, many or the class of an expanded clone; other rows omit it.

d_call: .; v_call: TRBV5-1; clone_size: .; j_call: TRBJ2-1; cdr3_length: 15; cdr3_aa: CASTREGFSYNEQFF; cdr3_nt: TGCGCCAGCACCCGAGAGGGATTCTCCTACAATGAGCAGTTCTTC
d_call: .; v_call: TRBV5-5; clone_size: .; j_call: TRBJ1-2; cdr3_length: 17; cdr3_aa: CASSSGGNRYVNYGYTF; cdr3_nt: TGTGCCAGCAGCTCGGGGGGTAATCGTTACGTAAACTATGGCTACACCTTC
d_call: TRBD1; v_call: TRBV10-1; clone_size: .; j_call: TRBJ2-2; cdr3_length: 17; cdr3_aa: CASSKNRGDFNTGELFF; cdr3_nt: TGCGCCAGCAGTAAAAACAGGGGCGACTTTAACACCGGGGAGCTGTTTTTT
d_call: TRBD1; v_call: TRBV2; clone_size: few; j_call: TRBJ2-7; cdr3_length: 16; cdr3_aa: CASSEYVDRSSYEQYF; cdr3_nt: TGTGCCAGCAGTGAATATGTGGACAGGAGCTCCTACGAGCAGTACTTC
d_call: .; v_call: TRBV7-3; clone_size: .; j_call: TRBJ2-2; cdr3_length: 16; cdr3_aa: CASSLSRLVGTGELFF; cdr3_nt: TGTGCCAGCAGCTTATCCCGACTAGTCGGCACCGGGGAGCTGTTTTTT
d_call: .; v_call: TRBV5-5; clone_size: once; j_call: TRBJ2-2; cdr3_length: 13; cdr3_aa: CASSSRGTGELFF; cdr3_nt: TGTGCCAGCAGCTCAAGGGGCACCGGGGAGCTGTTTTTT
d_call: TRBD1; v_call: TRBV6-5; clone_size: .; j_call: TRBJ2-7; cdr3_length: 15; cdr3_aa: CASSPDLQGRHEQYF; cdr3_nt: TGTGCCAGCAGCCCGGATCTACAGGGGCGCCACGAGCAGTACTTC
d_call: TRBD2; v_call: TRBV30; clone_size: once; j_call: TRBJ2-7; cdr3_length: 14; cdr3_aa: CAWSQAGGGSEQYF; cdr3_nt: TGTGCCTGGAGTCAAGCGGGAGGGGGTTCTGAGCAGTACTTC
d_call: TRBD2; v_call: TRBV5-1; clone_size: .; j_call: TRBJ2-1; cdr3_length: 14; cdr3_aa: CASSLEREDNEQFF; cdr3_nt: TGCGCCAGCAGCTTGGAGCGGGAAGACAATGAGCAGTTCTTC
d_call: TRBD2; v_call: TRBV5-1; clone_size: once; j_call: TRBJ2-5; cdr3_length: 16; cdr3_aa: CASSPGLAGAGETQYF; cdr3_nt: TGCGCCAGCAGCCCGGGACTAGCGGGGGCCGGGGAGACCCAGTACTTC
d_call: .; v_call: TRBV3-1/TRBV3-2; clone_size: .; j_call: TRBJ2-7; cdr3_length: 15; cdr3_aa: CASRQGQGLSYEQYF; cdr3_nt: TGTGCCAGCAGGCAAGGACAAGGCCTCTCCTACGAGCAGTACTTC
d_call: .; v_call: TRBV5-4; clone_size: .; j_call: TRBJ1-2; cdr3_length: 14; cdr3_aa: CASSTYARGGGYTF; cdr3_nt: TGTGCCAGCAGCACCTACGCCAGGGGTGGTGGCTACACCTTC
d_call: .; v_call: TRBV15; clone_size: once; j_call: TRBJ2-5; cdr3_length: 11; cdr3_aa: CATGSTQTQYF; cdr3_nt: TGTGCCACCGGTAGCACCCAGACCCAGTACTTC
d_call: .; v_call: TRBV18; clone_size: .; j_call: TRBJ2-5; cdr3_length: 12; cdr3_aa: CASSPYQETQYF; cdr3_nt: TGTGCCAGCTCACCCTACCAAGAGACCCAGTACTTC
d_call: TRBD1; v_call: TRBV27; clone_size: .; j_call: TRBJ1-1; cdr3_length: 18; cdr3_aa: CASSLLVSPGTVETEAFF; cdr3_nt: TGTGCCAGCAGTTTACTCGTCAGCCCCGGGACAGTAGAGACTGAAGCTTTCTTT
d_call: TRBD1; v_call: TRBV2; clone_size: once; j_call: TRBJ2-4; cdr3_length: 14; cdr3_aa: CASSTGTGGNIQYF; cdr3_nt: TGTGCCAGCAGCACCGGGACAGGGGGGAACATTCAGTACTTC
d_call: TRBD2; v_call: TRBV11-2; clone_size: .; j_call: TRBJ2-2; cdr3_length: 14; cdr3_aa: CASRLVGRAGELFF; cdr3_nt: TGTGCCAGCAGACTAGTAGGGAGGGCCGGGGAGCTGTTTTTT
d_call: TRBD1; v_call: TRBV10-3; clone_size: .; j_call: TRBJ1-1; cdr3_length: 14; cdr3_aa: CAISRQGVDTEAFF; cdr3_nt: TGTGCCATCAGTCGACAGGGTGTCGACACTGAAGCTTTCTTT
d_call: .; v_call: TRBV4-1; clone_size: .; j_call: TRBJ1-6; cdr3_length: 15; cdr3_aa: CASSQMELDNSPLHF; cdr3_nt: TGCGCCAGCAGCCAAATGGAGCTTGATAATTCACCCCTCCACTTT
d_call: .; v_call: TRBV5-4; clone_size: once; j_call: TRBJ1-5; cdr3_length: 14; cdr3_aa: CASSVEGENQPQHF; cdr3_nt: TGTGCCAGCAGCGTCGAGGGGGAGAATCAGCCCCAGCATTTT
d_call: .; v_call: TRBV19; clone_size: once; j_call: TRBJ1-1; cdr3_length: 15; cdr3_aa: CASTLAGGVATEAFF; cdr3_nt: TGTGCCAGTACCCTAGCGGGAGGGGTGGCCACTGAAGCTTTCTTT
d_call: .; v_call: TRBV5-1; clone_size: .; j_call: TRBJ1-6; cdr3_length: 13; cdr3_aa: CASSLKLDSPLHF; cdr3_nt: TGCGCCAGCAGCTTGAAACTCGATTCACCCCTCCACTTT
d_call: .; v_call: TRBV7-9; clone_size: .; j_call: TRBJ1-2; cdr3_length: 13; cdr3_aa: CASSPAGYHGYTF; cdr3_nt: TGTGCCAGCAGCCCAGCGGGGTATCATGGCTACACCTTC
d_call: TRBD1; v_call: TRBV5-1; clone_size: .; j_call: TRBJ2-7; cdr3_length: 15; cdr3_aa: CASSLEPGQGYEQYF; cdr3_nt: TGCGCCAGCAGCTTGGAACCGGGACAGGGTTACGAGCAGTACTTC
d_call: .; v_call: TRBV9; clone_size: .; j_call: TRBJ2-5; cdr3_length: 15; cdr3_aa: CASSVVDAGLGTQYF; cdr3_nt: TGTGCCAGCAGCGTAGTTGACGCGGGGCTCGGGACCCAGTACTTC
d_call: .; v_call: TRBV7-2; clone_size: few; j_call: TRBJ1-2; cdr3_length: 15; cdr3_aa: CASLPPGGTQGGYTF; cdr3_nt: TGTGCCAGCCTCCCCCCTGGGGGCACTCAAGGGGGCTACACCTTC